This TCR beta chain was sequenced during a study of blood T cell repertoires in COVID-19. Study-level background: There were acute and convalescent COVID-19 samples, and they came from the United States, Italy and Spain. From T cells, B-cell-depleted T cells, or PBMCs came the material, which was cDNA or gDNA.

In the original processing: The assay estimated nucleated cells by amplifying reference gene primers. TCRdb's copy holds only in-frame clones and misses some; the assay was immunoSEQ multiplex PCR. D and trimming were read from the DNA, whereas the V and J calls and clone size are those reported in that table. Of around 300,000 clones in the sample, more than 75% are singletons; the top ten hold approximately 4%. This clone occurred once. The V end lost 4 bases, the J end lost 2 bases, and 8 bases lay between the germline ends. CDR3 size: 14 residues. CDR1 and CDR2 from the germline V gene are MRHNA and SNTAGT.

Sample: peripheral blood. The rearrangement uses TRBV6-4 and TRBJ2-2, with a possible D match to TRBD1 (5 bases). This clonotype was obtained from a woman aged 45-59 years with active or convalescent COVID-19. In DNA, the CDR3 is TGTGCCAGCAGTGGACAGACCAACACCGGGGAGCTGTTTTTT. It encodes CASSGQTNTGELFF.